These 12 T cell receptor beta chains originate from one sample sequenced in a study of T-cell memory formation after mild COVID-19. Using its own MiXCR run on the 5' RACE reads, TCRdb lists one record per CDR3 protein. The repertoire consists of hundreds of thousands of distinct CDR3 sequences, with about 20% occurring once and the leading ten covering roughly a fifth. Sequencing was carried out using PBMCs or a T cell subset sorted from them (not recorded which). The receptors derive from a man between 18 and 29 years old who had mild COVID-19 (a few samples of this study predate the infection). Cell type and time point are not known.

V usage is TRBV6-5 and J usage is TRBJ1-3, with D perhaps matching TRBD1 (5 bases). CDR1 and CDR2 from the germline V gene are MNHEY and SVGAGI. The CDR3 length is 15 residues. Trimming shortened V by 0 bases and J by 4 bases, and 10 bases separated the two germline ends. CDR3 in amino acids: CASSYSAGRGNTIYF. The CDR3 coding sequence is TGTGCCAGCAGTTACTCTGCAGGGCGGGGAAACACCATATATTTT.

This clonotype was observed a few times. V is TRBV28 and J is TRBJ2-1; 12 positions agree with TRBD2. Germline CDR1 reads MDHEN; CDR2 reads SYDVKM. This CDR3 has 15 residues. V dropped 8 bases and J dropped 9; count of bases not matched to a gene: 11. The CDR3 reads CASSTNPSGGVEQFF. The CDR3 region has the DNA TGTGCCAGCTCCACCAACCCTAGCGGGGGGGTTGAGCAGTTCTTC.

This clonotype was seen a few times. The chain has TRBV25-1 and TRBJ2-5; D may be TRBD2 (6 bases). The CDR3 spans 16 residues. V lost 4 bases and J 7 bases, leaving 22 bases between the germline ends. Germline-derived CDR1 and CDR2 are MGHDK and SYGVNS. The DNA for the CDR3 is TGTGCCAGCAGTGCGTCCGGGGGACCAACTAAGGGGACCCAGTACTTC. It specifies CASSASGGPTKGTQYF.

This clonotype was seen a handful of times. V usage is TRBV19 and J usage is TRBJ1-2, with D unclear. The germline gives CDR1 LNHDA, CDR2 SQIVND (reference sequence). CDR3 length: 14 amino acids. V lost 7 bases, J lost 2 bases, and 14 bases lay in between. The CDR3 DNA follows: TGTGCCAGTAACCCAGGTGAGAGGAACTATGGCTACACCTTC. The encoded protein is CASNPGERNYGYTF.

In its sample, this clonotype was seen a few times. This chain links TRBV24-1 with TRBJ2-2; D is unclear. Germline values: CDR1 KGHDR, CDR2 SFDVKD. The V gene lost 7 bases and the J gene lost 1 base, with 18 bases spanning the gap. This CDR3 has 17 residues. The CDR3 region is CATSPGLFGGNTGELFF. In DNA form, the CDR3 reads TGTGCCACCAGCCCTGGATTGTTCGGTGGGAACACCGGGGAGCTGTTTTTT.

This clonotype was seen more than once but under ten times. The chain uses TRBV6-5 and TRBJ2-7; the match to TRBD1 covers 10 bases. Per germline, CDR1 MNHEY and CDR2 SVGAGI. The CDR3 is 13 amino acids. V lost 8 bases, J lost 6 bases, and 7 bases stayed unmatched. The CDR3 DNA reads as TGTGCCAGCTGCCGGACAGGGGGGACCGAGCAGTACTTC. It translates to CASCRTGGTEQYF.

The sample holds many counts of this clonotype. The chain recombines TRBV27 with TRBJ2-5; D not certain. Trimming left V 5 bases short and J 4 bases short, with 11 bases between. CDR3 length equals 13 residues. Germline assignment: CDR1 MNHEY and CDR2 SMNVEV (reference sequence). In DNA, the CDR3 is TGTGCCAGCAGTCCCCGCGGTAGAGAGACCCAGTACTTC. It codes for CASSPRGRETQYF.

The V and J genes are TRBV6-5 and TRBJ2-3; D call uncertain. The V gene's germline CDR1 is MNHEY and CDR2 SVGAGI. The V gene lost 6 bases and the J gene lost 2 bases, with 18 bases spanning the gap. The CDR3 totals 16 residues. The CDR3 here is CASSPTQAGSTDTQYF. In DNA, the CDR3 is TGTGCCAGCAGCCCCACCCAAGCTGGATCCACAGATACGCAGTATTTT.

The V gene is TRBV4-1, the J gene TRBJ2-5, with D perhaps TRBD1 (6 bases). Germline CDR1 is MGHRA and CDR2 is YSYEKL. The V gene lost 6 bases and the J gene lost 1 base, with 15 bases spanning the gap. CDR3 length: 15 residues. The CDR3 is CASRNTRTAQETQYF. The CDR3 nucleotides are TGCGCCAGCAGAAACACCCGGACAGCCCAAGAGACCCAGTACTTC.

This chain uses TRBV12-3 or TRBV12-4 with TRBJ2-2; weak D call: TRBD1 (6 bases). V shed 4 bases and J shed 5 bases, with 14 bases lying between them. The CDR3 is made up of 15 amino acids. The CDR3 loop is CASSYHKQGTGELFF. The CDR3 nucleotides read TGTGCCAGCAGTTACCACAAACAGGGAACCGGGGAGCTGTTTTTT.

The genes are TRBV20-1 and TRBJ2-1, with D perhaps given as TRBD1 or TRBD2 (7 bases each). Per the germline V gene, CDR1 is DFQATT and CDR2 is SNEGSKA (reference sequence). The CDR3 extends over 16 amino acids. The V and J ends lost 3 bases and 2 bases respectively, with 17 bases between them. CDR3 sequence reads: CSARSQGGSPYNEQFF. CDR3 DNA sequence: TGCAGTGCTAGGAGCCAGGGGGGGTCCCCCTACAATGAGCAGTTCTTC.

V is TRBV12-3 or TRBV12-4 and J is TRBJ2-1, with D uncertain. This CDR3 spans 12 amino acids. The V and J ends lost 6 bases and 12 bases respectively, with 15 bases between them. The CDR3 loop is CASSDLPAMQFF. For the CDR3, the DNA is TGTGCCAGCAGCGATCTCCCTGCGATGCAGTTCTTC.